These T cell receptor beta chains were read from a single sample in a study of shared T cell receptors in the human thymus. Generated by immunoSEQ multiplex PCR, the TCRdb table keeps only in-frame clones and is missing some. Here the sample spans 640,000 or so clones, around 87% being singletons. In addition, the sample was reused for a study of human thymus T cells.

The sequenced material came from thymocytes. These receptor sequences come from a boy less than two years old with a congenital heart defect. Both conserved end residues are part of each CDR3.

>TRBJ1-1|TRBV29-1
CSAEGGDRTNTEAFF
>TRBJ1-2|TRBV7-2
CASSPGTVKGYTF
>TRBJ1-2|TRBV19
CASSRDRPGSRGGYTF
>TRBJ2-1|TRBV5-1
CASSPHIEVDNEQFF
>TRBJ2-3|TRBV9
CASSVPVVSGRSTDTQYF
>TRBJ2-7|TRBV27
CASCTDRSYEQYF
>TRBJ2-3|TRBV28
CASSRTSGVITDTQYF
>TRBJ1-1|TRBV27
CASSFGQGQNTEAFF
>TRBJ1-5|TRBV5-8
CASSSRVGDSNQPQHF
>TRBJ2-7|TRBV27
CASSPRRTSGPYEQYF
>TRBJ2-1|TRBV7-2
CASSLRSVTDSKFF
>TRBJ1-5|TRBV4-1
CASSQGSGEGNQPQHF
>TRBJ1-2|TRBV28
CASSSLPGDGYTF
>TRBJ2-3|TRBV6-1
CASSGNGTSGSIDTQYF
>TRBJ1-3|TRBV9
CASSVRGQESGNTIYF
>TRBJ1-5|TRBV27
CASSSRRPSNQPQHF
>TRBJ1-1|TRBV4-3
CASSQTFRTGPNTEAFF
>TRBJ2-3|TRBV7-2
CASSRNTGTGSPDTQYF
>TRBJ1-1|TRBV4-1
CASSPHRGSEAFF
>TRBJ1-5|TRBV11-2
CASSLETSDQPQHF
>TRBJ2-5|TRBV6-5
CASSYTGTVETQYF
>TRBJ1-3|TRBV5-1
CASSNQDGSGNTIYF
>TRBJ2-7|TRBV27
CASSLGTALRYEQYF
>TRBJ2-1|TRBV15
CATSSIAVPRGAGEGGSYNEQFF
>TRBJ2-7|TRBV19
CASSIHPRLASEQYF
>TRBJ1-1|TRBV14
CASSPTLRDRGILNTEAFF
>TRBJ1-5|TRBV12-5
CASGLALPVRGSNQPQHF
>TRBJ2-1|TRBV19
CASSIVGASGGPLNYNEQFF
>TRBJ2-7|TRBV18
CASSPHPRLRSYEQYF
>TRBJ2-1|TRBV5-6
CASSLEDRKRGGVNEQFF
>TRBJ1-5|TRBV27
CASRLTGDNQPQHF